This T cell receptor (beta chain) originates from a study of graft-versus-host responses after intestinal transplantation. Germline V CDR1 and CDR2: MNHEY, SVGAGI. Trimming removed 5 bases from V and 2 bases from J; junction bases left unmatched: 6. The CDR3 covers 15 residues. This clone was recorded once. Its specificity is not known. Sequencing was performed with immunoSEQ multiplex PCR; in TCRdb, only in-frame clones are kept and a portion is missing. The profile shows about 100,000 clones, about 90% of them singletons. This rearrangement joins TRBV6-5 to TRBJ2-7, with TRBD1 matching 10 bases. The TCR comes from a human donor who was the organ donor for an intestinal transplant. Here the sequenced sample was unstimulated CD4+ T cells sorted from spleen or lymph node cells, taken before transplant. The CDR3 is CASSPEDRGAYEQYF. The DNA of the CDR3 is TGTGCCAGCAGTCCCGAGGACAGGGGGGCCTACGAGCAGTACTTC.